The rows below give T cell receptor beta chains drawn from one sample of a study of cytomegalovirus exposure and HLA in healthy donors. The data were produced by immunoSEQ multiplex PCR, yet TCRdb's version contains in-frame clones alone and is incomplete. This table holds 110,000 to 150,000 clones, about 70% found once. Material for sequencing was PBMCs. The source of these receptors is a man in his 60s in good health and CMV-seronegative. CDR3s include the opening cysteine and the closing phenylalanine or tryptophan. The D gene is left open where the match is weak. Size is omitted from some rows. Given values are once, few, many or a class for expanded clones.

>TRBJ1-5|TRBV5-6|.|.
TGTGCCAGCAGCTTCCGGACAGTCAGCAATCAGCCCCAGCATTTT
CASSFRTVSNQPQHF
>TRBJ2-7|TRBV2|TRBD2|.
TGTGCCAGCACCGGACTAGCGGGAAACTACGAGCAGTACTTC
CASTGLAGNYEQYF
>TRBJ2-2|TRBV19|.|.
TGTGCCAGTAACCCCTGGACAGTTTTCGGGAACACCGGGGAGCTGTTTTTT
CASNPWTVFGNTGELFF
>TRBJ1-5|TRBV7-3|.|.
TGTGCCAGCAGCGTTACAGGGAATCAGCCCCAGCATTTT
CASSVTGNQPQHF
>TRBJ2-7|TRBV7-2|TRBD1|few
TGTGCCAGCAGCCTCGGGACAGGGCCGAGTCTACAGTACTTC
CASSLGTGPSLQYF
>TRBJ2-1|TRBV5-1|TRBD2|.
TGCGCCAGCAGCTTGGTTAGCGGGAGCGGGAACAATGAGCAGTTCTTC
CASSLVSGSGNNEQFF
>TRBJ2-1|TRBV7-7|.|few
TGTGCTAGCAGCTTGGGGGCAGGTAATGAGCAGTTCTTC
CASSLGAGNEQFF
>TRBJ1-4|TRBV7-9|.|few
TGTGCCAGCAGCTCCGACAGCAATGAAAAACTGTTTTTT
CASSSDSNEKLFF
>TRBJ2-7|TRBV5-6|.|.
TGTGCCAGCAGCCTCGAGTATTTCAACTACGAGCAGTACTTC
CASSLEYFNYEQYF
>TRBJ1-2|TRBV6-1|.|.
TGTGCCAGCAGTGAGGGTGGCAGGGGACATGGCTACACCTTC
CASSEGGRGHGYTF
>TRBJ2-7|TRBV10-3|.|.
TGTGCCATCAGTGAAAGGCAGGGGTTAGGCGAGCAGTACTTC
CAISERQGLGEQYF
>TRBJ2-7|TRBV29-1|.|.
TGCAGCTTTAGCGTCCCCAACTCCTACGAGCAGTACTTC
CSFSVPNSYEQYF
>TRBJ1-1|TRBV20-1|.|.
TGCAGCCTACGGGAGGCAACTGAAGCTTTCTTT
CSLREATEAFF
>TRBJ2-2|TRBV2|.|.
TGTGCCAGCAAGCTGGCGAACACCGGGGAGCTGTTTTTT
CASKLANTGELFF
>TRBJ2-7|TRBV7-9|TRBD1|.
TGTGCCAGCAGTCCTACCGGGACAGGGAGACGCGAGCAGTACTTC
CASSPTGTGRREQYF
>TRBJ2-3|TRBV7-2|.|few
TGTGCCAGCAGCTTATTTGGTAGAACCACAGATACGCAGTATTTT
CASSLFGRTTDTQYF
>TRBJ2-3|TRBV19|.|.
TGTGCCAGTAGTACGACCACTAGGTCAGATACGCAGTATTTT
CASSTTTRSDTQYF
>TRBJ2-7|TRBV28|.|few
TGTGCCAGCAGCCACGGGGCCTACGAGCAGTACTTC
CASSHGAYEQYF
>TRBJ1-5|TRBV7-8|TRBD1|once
TGTGCCAGCAGCTTCCTGGACAGCAGGGGGAATCAGCCCCAGCATTTT
CASSFLDSRGNQPQHF
>TRBJ1-1|TRBV27|TRBD1|.
TGTGCCACCCTGGGACAGCCATGGACTGAAGCTTTCTTT
CATLGQPWTEAFF
>TRBJ2-7|TRBV27|.|few
TGTGCCAGCAGTCTATCAGGAGACTACGAGCAGTACTTC
CASSLSGDYEQYF
>TRBJ2-7|TRBV5-6|TRBD2|.
TGTGCCAGCAGATACAGGGGGCTAGCGGGAGGGCGCAACGAGCAGTACTTC
CASRYRGLAGGRNEQYF
>TRBJ1-2|TRBV6-5|.|.
TGTGCCAGCAGTTACCAACAGGGTAGAGGCTACACCTTC
CASSYQQGRGYTF
>TRBJ2-7|TRBV7-2|TRBD2|.
TGTGCCAGCAGCTTGGTGCGGGAGGCCTCCTACGAGCAGTACTTC
CASSLVREASYEQYF
>TRBJ2-7|TRBV4-3|.|many
TGCGCCAGCAGCCAAGGTCACTTCTACGAGCAGTACTTC
CASSQGHFYEQYF
>TRBJ1-5|TRBV5-1|.|.
TGCGCCAGCAGCCTCTTGAGCAATCAGCCCCAGCATTTT
CASSLLSNQPQHF
>TRBJ2-7|TRBV9|.|.
TGTGCCAGCAGCTCTACCTCAAGCGGTCTCTCCTACGAGCAGTACTTC
CASSSTSSGLSYEQYF
>TRBJ2-1|TRBV11-3|TRBD2|.
TGTGCCAGCAGCTTATTGACTAGCGGCAACAATGAGCAGTTCTTC
CASSLLTSGNNEQFF